This entry is about one TCR beta chain. This specimen comes from a study of blood T cells in healthy people across ages. The use of a sample-barcoded 5' primer and a J-beta primer mix characterized a second PCR of roughly 7 to 11 cycles. TCRdb ran MiXCR on the 5' RACE reads and lists one entry per CDR3 protein. The sample carries fewer than 750,000 distinct CDR3 sequences, 40% to 65% recorded once. V shed 3 bases and J 11 bases; nucleotides not matched to a gene: 20. The CDR3 covers 18 residues. The germline V gene has CDR1 SGHRS and CDR2 YFSETQ. Each individual donor underwent a draw of about 11 milliliters of peripheral blood. Each sample had at least 6.5 million PBMCs isolated.

V gene TRBV5-1 combines with J gene TRBJ2-5, with TRBD1 matching 12 bases. This sequence was found in a woman aged 80 or over in good health. What was sequenced was blood. The CDR3 bases are TGCGCCAGCAGCTGGGGGCCCGGGACAGGGGGCACCTACAATGAGCAGTACTTC. Its protein product is CASSWGPGTGGTYNEQYF. The variable domain in full, with the rest retrieved from reference TRBV5-1 and TRBJ2-5, is KAGVTQTPRYLIKTRGQQVTLSCSPISGHRSVSWYQQTPGQGLQFLFEYFSETQRNKGNFPGRFSGRQFSNSRSEMNVSTLELGDSALYLCASSWGPGTGGTYNEQYFGPGTRLLVL.